Described below is a single TCR beta chain sequence and its context. Antigen specificity is unknown. This sample also contains other DNA sequences that code for the same CDR3. This specimen comes from a study of cytomegalovirus exposure and HLA in healthy donors. Whole-study findings and limits: According to the study, roughly 160 TCR beta chains were cytomegalovirus-associated.

The assay was immunoSEQ multiplex PCR, and TCRdb's table has in-frame clones only and misses some. The sample lists some 41,000 clones, over 85% seen once, with less than 2.5% in the top ten. The source material was PBMCs. This TCR derives from a woman aged 18-35 years in good health and CMV-seronegative.

In DNA, the CDR3 is TGTGCCAGCAGTTTACAGGGCCTAAATGAAAAACTGTTTTTT. This codes for CASSLQGLNEKLFF. The chain recombines TRBV28 with TRBJ1-4, with D perhaps matching TRBD1 (5 bases). The V gene lost 2 bases and the J gene lost 5 bases, with 9 bases spanning the gap. CDR1 and CDR2 from the germline V gene are MDHEN and SYDVKM. The length of the CDR3 is 14 residues.